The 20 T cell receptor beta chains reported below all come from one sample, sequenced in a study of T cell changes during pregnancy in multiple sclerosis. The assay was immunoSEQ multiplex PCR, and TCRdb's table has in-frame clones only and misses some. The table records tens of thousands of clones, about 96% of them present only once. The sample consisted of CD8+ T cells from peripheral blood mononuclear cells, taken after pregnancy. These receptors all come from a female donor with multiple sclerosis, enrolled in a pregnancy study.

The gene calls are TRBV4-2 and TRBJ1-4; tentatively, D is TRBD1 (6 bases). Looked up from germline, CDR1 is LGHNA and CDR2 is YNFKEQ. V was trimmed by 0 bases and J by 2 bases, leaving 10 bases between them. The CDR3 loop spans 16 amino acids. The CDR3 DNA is TGTGCCAGCAGCCAAGAGGTGGGGGCTACTAATGAAAAACTGTTTTTT. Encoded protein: CASSQEVGATNEKLFF.

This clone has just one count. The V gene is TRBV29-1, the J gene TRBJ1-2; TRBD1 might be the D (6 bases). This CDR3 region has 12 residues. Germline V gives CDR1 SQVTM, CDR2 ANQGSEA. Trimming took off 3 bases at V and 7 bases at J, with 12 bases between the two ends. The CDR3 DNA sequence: TGCAGCGTTGAGGGGGGGCAGGGTGGCTACACCTTC. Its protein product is CSVEGGQGGYTF.

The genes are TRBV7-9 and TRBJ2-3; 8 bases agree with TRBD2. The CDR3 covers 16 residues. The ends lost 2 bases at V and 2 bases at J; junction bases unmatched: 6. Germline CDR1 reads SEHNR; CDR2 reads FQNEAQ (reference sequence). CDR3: CASSLFPGGNTDTQYF. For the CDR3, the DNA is TGTGCCAGCAGCTTATTTCCGGGAGGGAACACAGATACGCAGTATTTT.

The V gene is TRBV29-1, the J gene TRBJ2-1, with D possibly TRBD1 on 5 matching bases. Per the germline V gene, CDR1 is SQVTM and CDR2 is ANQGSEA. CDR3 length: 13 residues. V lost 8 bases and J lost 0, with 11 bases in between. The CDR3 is CSYPRGSYNEQFF. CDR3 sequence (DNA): TGCAGCTATCCAAGGGGCTCCTACAATGAGCAGTTCTTC.

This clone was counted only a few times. In nucleotides, the CDR3 is TGTGCCAGCAGTTACACCTCAAAGAACACTGAAGCTTTCTTT. This translates into CASSYTSKNTEAFF. The J gene is TRBJ1-1, the V gene TRBV27; D gene unclear. CDR3 length: 14 residues. The V end lost 4 bases, the J end lost 1 base, and 10 bases lay between the germline ends. From germline, CDR1 is MNHEY and CDR2 SMNVEV (reference sequence).

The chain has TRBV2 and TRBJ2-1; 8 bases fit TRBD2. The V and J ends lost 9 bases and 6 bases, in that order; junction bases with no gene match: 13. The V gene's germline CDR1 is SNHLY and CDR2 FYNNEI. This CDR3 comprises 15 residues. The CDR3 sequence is CARSLSGSRSNEQFF. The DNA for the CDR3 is TGTGCCAGGTCGCTGAGCGGGAGTAGGTCCAATGAGCAGTTCTTC.

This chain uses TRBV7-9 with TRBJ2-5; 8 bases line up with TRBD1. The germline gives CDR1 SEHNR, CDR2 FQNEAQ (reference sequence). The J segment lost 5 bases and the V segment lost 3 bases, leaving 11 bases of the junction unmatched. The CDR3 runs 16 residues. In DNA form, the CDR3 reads TGTGCCAGCAGCTTGTTCGCGGCAGGGGGCTTGGAGACCCAGTACTTC. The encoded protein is CASSLFAAGGLETQYF.

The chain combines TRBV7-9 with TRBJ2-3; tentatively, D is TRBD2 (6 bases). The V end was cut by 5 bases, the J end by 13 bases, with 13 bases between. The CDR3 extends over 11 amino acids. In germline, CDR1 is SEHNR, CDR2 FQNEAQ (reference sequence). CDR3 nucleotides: TGTGCCAGCAGCAACCGGGAGAAGAAGTATTTT. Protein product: CASSNREKKYF.

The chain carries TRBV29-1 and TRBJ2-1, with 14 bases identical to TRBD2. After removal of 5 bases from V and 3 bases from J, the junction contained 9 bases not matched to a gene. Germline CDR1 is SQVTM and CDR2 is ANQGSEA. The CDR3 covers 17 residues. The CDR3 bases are TGCAGCGTTACCGGGACTAGCGGGAGTCTTCTCTACAATGAGCAGTTCTTC. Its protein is CSVTGTSGSLLYNEQFF.

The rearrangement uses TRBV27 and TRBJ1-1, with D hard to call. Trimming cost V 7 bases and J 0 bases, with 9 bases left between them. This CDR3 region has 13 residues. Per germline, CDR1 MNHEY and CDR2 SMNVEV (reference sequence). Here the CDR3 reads CASTPDLNTEAFF. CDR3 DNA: TGTGCCAGCACCCCAGACTTGAACACTGAAGCTTTCTTT.

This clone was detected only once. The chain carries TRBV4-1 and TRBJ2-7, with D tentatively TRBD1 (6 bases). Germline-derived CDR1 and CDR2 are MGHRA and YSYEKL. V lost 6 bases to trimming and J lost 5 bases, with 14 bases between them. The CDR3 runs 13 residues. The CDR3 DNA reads TGCGCCAGCAGTTCGGGACATTTCGACGAGCAGTACTTC. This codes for CASSSGHFDEQYF.

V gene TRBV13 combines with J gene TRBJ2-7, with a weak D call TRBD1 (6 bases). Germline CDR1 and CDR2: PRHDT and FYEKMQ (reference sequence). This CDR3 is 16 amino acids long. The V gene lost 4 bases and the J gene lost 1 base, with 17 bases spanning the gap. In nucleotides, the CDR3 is TGTGCCAGCAGCTCACCGGACAGTGAAGTTTCCTACGAGCAGTACTTC. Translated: CASSSPDSEVSYEQYF.

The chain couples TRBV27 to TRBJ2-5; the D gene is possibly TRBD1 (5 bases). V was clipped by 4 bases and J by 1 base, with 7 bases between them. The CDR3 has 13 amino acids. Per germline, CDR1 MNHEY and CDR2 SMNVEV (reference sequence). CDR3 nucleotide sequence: TGTGCCAGCAGTTCCAGGGTCCAAGAGACCCAGTACTTC. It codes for CASSSRVQETQYF.

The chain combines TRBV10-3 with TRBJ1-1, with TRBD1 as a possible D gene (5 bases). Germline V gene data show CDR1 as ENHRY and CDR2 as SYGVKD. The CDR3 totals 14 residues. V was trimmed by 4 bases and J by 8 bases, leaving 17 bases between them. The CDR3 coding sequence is TGTGCCATCAGTGGGGGGGGTGGGGGGAACGAAGCTTTCTTT. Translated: CAISGGGGGNEAFF.

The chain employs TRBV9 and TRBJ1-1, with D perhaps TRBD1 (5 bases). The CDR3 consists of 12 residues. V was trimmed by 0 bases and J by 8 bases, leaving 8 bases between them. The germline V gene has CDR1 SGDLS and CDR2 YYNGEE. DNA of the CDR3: TGTGCCAGCAGCGTAGACAGGTTGGAAGCTTTCTTT. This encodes CASSVDRLEAFF. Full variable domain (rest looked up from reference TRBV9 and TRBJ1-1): DSGVTQTPKHLITATGQRVTLRCSPRSGDLSVYWYQQSLDQGLQFLIQYYNGEERAKGNILERFSAQQFPDLHSELNLSSLELGDSALYFCASSVDRLEAFFGQGTRLTVV.

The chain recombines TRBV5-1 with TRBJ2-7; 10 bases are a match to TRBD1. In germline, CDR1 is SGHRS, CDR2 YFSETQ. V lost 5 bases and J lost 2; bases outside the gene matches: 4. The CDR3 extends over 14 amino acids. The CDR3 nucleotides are TGCGCCAGCAGTAGGGGGACAGGGGCCTACGAGCAGTACTTC. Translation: CASSRGTGAYEQYF.

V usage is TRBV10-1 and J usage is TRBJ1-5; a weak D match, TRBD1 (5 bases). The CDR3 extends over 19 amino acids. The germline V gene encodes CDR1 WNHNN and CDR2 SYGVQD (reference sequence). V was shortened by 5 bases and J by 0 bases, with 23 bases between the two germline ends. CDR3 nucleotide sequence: TGCGCCAGCAGTCCCCCCAGGGAGGCCTACCTTAATAGCAATCAGCCCCAGCATTTT. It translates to CASSPPREAYLNSNQPQHF.

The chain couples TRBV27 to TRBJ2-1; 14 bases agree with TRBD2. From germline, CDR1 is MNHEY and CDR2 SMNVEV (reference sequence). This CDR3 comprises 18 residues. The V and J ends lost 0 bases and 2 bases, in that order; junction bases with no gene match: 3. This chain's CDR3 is CASSLSEGLAGAYNEQFF. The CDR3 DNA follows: TGTGCCAGCAGTTTATCTGAGGGACTAGCGGGAGCCTACAATGAGCAGTTCTTC.

In DNA form, the CDR3 reads TGTGCCAGCAGCTTATGGCAGGGCTCAGATACGCAGTATTTT. It specifies CASSLWQGSDTQYF. The chain combines TRBV11-2 with TRBJ2-3, with a possible D match to TRBD1 (5 bases). This CDR3 has 14 amino acids. The germline V gene has CDR1 SGHAT and CDR2 FQNNGV. V lost 2 bases and J 4 bases, leaving 10 bases between the germline ends. Based on the CDR3 plus reference TRBV11-2 and TRBJ2-3, the full variable domain is EAGVAQSPRYKIIEKRQSVAFWCNPISGHATLYWYQQILGQGPKLLIQFQNNGVVDDSQLPKDRFSAERLKGVDSTLKIQPAKLEDSAVYLCASSLWQGSDTQYFGPGTRLTVL.

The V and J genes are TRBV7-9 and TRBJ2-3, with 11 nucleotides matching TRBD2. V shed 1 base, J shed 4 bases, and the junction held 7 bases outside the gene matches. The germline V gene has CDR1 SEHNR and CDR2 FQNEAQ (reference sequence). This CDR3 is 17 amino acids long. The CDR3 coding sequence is TGTGCCAGCAGCTTAGGAGGTAGCGGGAGGGAGGCAGATACGCAGTATTTT. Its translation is CASSLGGSGREADTQYF.